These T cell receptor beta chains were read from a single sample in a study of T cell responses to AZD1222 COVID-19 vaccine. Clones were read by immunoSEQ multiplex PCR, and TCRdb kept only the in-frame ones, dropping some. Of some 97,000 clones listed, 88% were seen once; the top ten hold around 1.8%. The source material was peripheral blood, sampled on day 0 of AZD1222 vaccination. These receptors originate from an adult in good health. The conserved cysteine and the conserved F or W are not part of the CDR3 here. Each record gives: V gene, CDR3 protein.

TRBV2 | ASRTVSNQPQH
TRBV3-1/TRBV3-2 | ASSPAGGGGGANVLT
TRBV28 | ASSLTRLAGEQF
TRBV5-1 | ASSLRTGATNEKLF
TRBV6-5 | ASCSMVDTEQF
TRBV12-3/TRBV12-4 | ASSSLSGYT
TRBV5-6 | ASSGATEPYEQY
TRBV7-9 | ASSLGQAITEAF
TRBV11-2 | ASSALAGGTYNEQF
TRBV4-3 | ASSQAGQSLNEKLF
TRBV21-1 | ASPPGAGGPDTGELF
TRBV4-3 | ASSQVRVARDTEAF
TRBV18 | ASSRYTQETQY
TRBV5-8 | ASSFAGVRGYT
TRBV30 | AWSIGAGANVLT
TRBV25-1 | ASSEAPGGADGYT
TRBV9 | ASSLKQGSEAF
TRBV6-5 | ASSYRNYGYT
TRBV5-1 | ASSPGTGGFSGANVLT
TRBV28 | ASITRDWNEKLF
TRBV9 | ASSVGLATSGYEQY
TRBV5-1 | ASSFDGDSPLH
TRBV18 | ASSPETTSGDTQY
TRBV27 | ASSLYQGHSTEAF
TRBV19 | ASSRQGRTEAF
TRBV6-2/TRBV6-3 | ASSLQSNSGANVLT
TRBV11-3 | ASSWGTSGARQETQY
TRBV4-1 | ASSSLTENYGYT
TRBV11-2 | ASRRIREGGGYT
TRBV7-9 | ASRPVGSSYEQY
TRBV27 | ASSRARQETQY
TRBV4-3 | ASSQAIPWAHGYT
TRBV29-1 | SVASGRTYEQY
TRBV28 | ASSSVPPYSSYEQY
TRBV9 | ASSRSGSPTDTQY
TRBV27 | ASTPQGARDVPNYGYT
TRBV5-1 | ASSWGRSSYNSPLH
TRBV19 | ASSISHYSNQPQH
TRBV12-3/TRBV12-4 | ASCRDRVGTIY
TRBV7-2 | ASSRPGEKYNEQF
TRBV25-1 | ASSEQELNYGYT
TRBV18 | ASSQSGLDGYT
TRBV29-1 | SVETGTKLVAF
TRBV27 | ASRPLQGPYNEQF
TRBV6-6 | ASSYVNPRDTIY
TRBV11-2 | ASSKGSSGNTIY
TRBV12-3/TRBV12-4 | ASSLTSGNEQF
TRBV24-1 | ATSGDRNTEAF